Presented here are 11 T cell receptor beta chains from one specimen sequenced in a study of cytomegalovirus exposure and HLA in healthy donors. Researchers ran the PCR with 60 Vbeta and 13 Jbeta primers. Clones were sequenced by immunoSEQ multiplex PCR, and TCRdb holds only the in-frame ones, with some missing. The sample records about 91,000 clones, around 59% being singletons. What was sequenced was PBMCs. The receptor source for this set is a human donor in good health.

The chain joins TRBV7-3 to TRBJ2-1; 8 bases map to TRBD2. The CDR3 spans 14 residues. From germline, CDR1 is SGHTA and CDR2 FQGTGA. V was clipped by 2 bases and J by 9 bases; unmatched bases: 6. CDR3 loop: CASSLSGGASEQFF. The DNA of the CDR3 is TGTGCCAGCAGCTTATCCGGGGGGGCCAGTGAGCAGTTCTTC.

The gene calls are TRBV7-9 and TRBJ2-7, with TRBD2 matching over 9 bases. Germline V gene lookup returns CDR1 SEHNR and CDR2 FQNEAQ (reference sequence). The CDR3 contains 16 residues. The V and J ends lost 1 base and 5 bases, in that order; junction bases with no gene match: 9. CDR3 in amino acids: CASSLGRGGPIHEQYF. DNA for the CDR3: TGTGCCAGCAGCTTAGGGCGGGGGGGCCCCATCCACGAGCAGTACTTC. Full variable domain (remainder filled in from reference TRBV7-9 and TRBJ2-7): DTGVSQNPRHKITKRGQNVTFRCDPISEHNRLYWYRQTLGQGPEFLTYFQNEAQLEKSRLLSDRFSAERPKGSFSTLEIQRTEQGDSAMYLCASSLGRGGPIHEQYFGPGTRLTVT.

The V call is TRBV30, the J call TRBJ1-5; 9 bases are shared with TRBD1. Unmatched junction bases numbered 6, after V lost 2 bases and J lost 10 bases. Looked up from germline, CDR1 is GTSNPN and CDR2 is SVGIG (reference sequence). The CDR3 is 13 residues long. Here the CDR3 reads CAWSWGQGDPQHF. CDR3 DNA: TGTGCCTGGAGTTGGGGACAGGGCGATCCCCAGCATTTT.

The V and J genes are TRBV7-3 and TRBJ1-1; unclear D gene. The germline CDR1 and CDR2 sequences are SGHTA and FQGTGA. V was pared by 5 bases and J by 5 bases, with 12 bases between. This CDR3 is 13 amino acids long. CDR3 DNA: TGTGCCAGCAGCCTAAGGCCCGGGACTGAAGCTTTCTTT. It specifies CASSLRPGTEAFF.

Written as DNA, the CDR3 is TGTGCCAGCAGTTTGGGGACAGGCGTCGGCTACACCTTC. This gives the protein CASSLGTGVGYTF. The chain links TRBV6-6 to TRBJ1-2; 8 positions agree with TRBD1. The CDR3 is 13 amino acids. From germline, CDR1 is MNHNY and CDR2 SVGAGI (reference sequence). V lost 4 bases, J lost 8 bases, and 6 bases stayed unmatched.

This clone was detected only once. The chain is built from TRBV5-4 and TRBJ1-4; possible D gene TRBD1, 6 bases. The CDR3 has 16 residues. Looked up from germline, CDR1 is SGHNT and CDR2 is YYREEE (reference sequence). Trimming pared 4 bases from V and 0 bases from J, leaving 13 bases between. CDR3 amino acids: CASSPIAGATNEKLFF. Here the CDR3 DNA reads TGTGCCAGCAGCCCGATAGCAGGGGCAACTAATGAAAAACTGTTTTTT.

The rearrangement joins TRBV18 to TRBJ1-1; TRBD1 matches at 8 bases. V shed 1 base and J 0 bases; nucleotides not matched to a gene: 4. CDR1 and CDR2 from the germline V gene are KGHSH and LQKENI. The CDR3 is 16 amino acids. The CDR3 sequence: CASSPRTGYLNTEAFF. CDR3 in DNA: TGTGCCAGCTCACCACGGACAGGGTACCTGAACACTGAAGCTTTCTTT.

The chain links TRBV15 to TRBJ1-2; D call uncertain. CDR3 length equals 14 residues. The germline CDR1 and CDR2 sequences are LNHNV and YYDKDF (reference sequence). V shed 5 bases and J shed 3 bases, with 13 bases lying between them. Here the CDR3 reads CATSVGRVDYGYTF. The CDR3 nucleotides are TGTGCCACCAGCGTGGGTCGGGTAGACTATGGCTACACCTTC. Looking up the rest from reference TRBV15 and TRBJ1-2 gives the full variable domain: DAMVIQNPRYQVTQFGKPVTLSCSQTLNHNVMYWYQQKSSQAPKLLFHYYDKDFNNEADTPDNFQSRRPNTSFCFLDIRSPGLGDTAMYLCATSVGRVDYGYTFGSGTRLTVV.

V usage is TRBV15 and J usage is TRBJ2-3, with D perhaps TRBD2 (7 bases). This CDR3 spans 17 amino acids. The V end was cut by 3 bases, the J end by 1 base, with 17 bases between. Looked up from germline, CDR1 is LNHNV and CDR2 is YYDKDF (reference sequence). CDR3 coding DNA: TGTGCCACCAGCAGCGATTGGGGGGGGCCTCGCACAGATACGCAGTATTTT. Amino acids: CATSSDWGGPRTDTQYF.

This clone was counted between two and nine times. The chain recombines TRBV7-2 with TRBJ1-1; D gene uncertain. V was pared by 1 base and J by 1 base, with 4 bases between. Germline V gene sequence: CDR1 SGHTA, CDR2 FQGNSA. CDR3 length: 13 residues. CDR3 in DNA: TGTGCCAGCAGCTTAGGACAGAACACTGAAGCTTTCTTT. It translates to CASSLGQNTEAFF.

The CDR3, as DNA: TGTGCCAGTAGTATCCAGGGGGCGGTGGCCGGGGAGCTGTTTTTT. It is translated as CASSIQGAVAGELFF. V is TRBV19 and J is TRBJ2-2; 8 nucleotides agree with TRBD1. The CDR3 spans 15 residues. Germline trimming cut 3 bases from V and 6 bases from J; bases unmatched to any gene: 6. Germline V gene sequence: CDR1 LNHDA, CDR2 SQIVND (reference sequence).